This TCR beta chain was recovered during a study of cytomegalovirus exposure and HLA in healthy donors. This clone has just one count. The J segment lost 5 bases and the V segment lost 5 bases, leaving 14 bases of the junction unmatched. In germline, CDR1 is SGHVS, CDR2 FQNEAQ. The length of the CDR3 is 17 residues. Primers for the PCR totalled 60 Vbeta and 13 Jbeta. Sequencing was performed with immunoSEQ multiplex PCR; in TCRdb, only in-frame clones are kept and a portion is missing. The data show 95,000 to 150,000 clones, about three fifths seen once. The chain combines TRBV7-8 with TRBJ2-5; 10 positions agree with TRBD1. Input material: PBMCs. The TCR was taken from a man in his forties or fifties in good health and CMV-seropositive. CDR3: CASSDDAAGQGRETQYF. CDR3 coding DNA: TGTGCCAGCAGCGACGACGCGGCGGGACAGGGGAGGGAGACCCAGTACTTC. Filled out from reference TRBV7-8 and TRBJ2-5, the complete variable domain reads GAGVSQSPRYKVAKRGQDVALRCDPISGHVSLFWYQQALGQGPEFLTYFQNEAQLDKSGLPSDRFFAERPEGSVSTLKIQRTQQEDSAVYLCASSDDAAGQGRETQYFGPGTRLLVL.